Below, one TCR beta chain is given with its context. Its antigen remains unidentified. This record belongs to a study of T-cell memory formation after mild COVID-19. Study-wide background: The TCR clusters were mostly specific to one donor. Study-level findings and limits: Pre-infection memory showed some responding clones, and this suggested that cross-reactive memory joined. Researchers report contracting CD4+ clones mostly in CM and EM, with CD8+ clones in EMRA.

The CDR3 extends over 13 amino acids. With 2 bases removed from V and 5 bases from J, the gap between germline ends came to 10 bases. Germline lookup yields CDR1 SEHNR and CDR2 FQNEAQ (reference sequence). 5'RACE with constant-segment primers yielded barcoded, UMI-tagged TCR alpha and TCR beta cDNA libraries. One entry per CDR3 protein, called by TCRdb with MiXCR from the 5' RACE reads. The data show roughly 240,000 distinct CDR3 sequences, 15% seen once. Source material: PBMCs or a T cell subset sorted from them (not recorded which). V is TRBV7-9 and J is TRBJ2-7, with D perhaps matching TRBD1 or TRBD2 (5 bases each). This clonotype was obtained from an adult woman who had mild COVID-19 (a few samples of this study predate the infection). Cell type and time point are not known. Here the CDR3 DNA reads TGTGCCAGCAGCTTACAGGGACCCCACGAGCAGTACTTC. Amino acid sequence: CASSLQGPHEQYF.